This T cell receptor (beta chain) stems from a study of identical twins. V lost 3 bases to trimming and J lost 2 bases; unmatched junction nucleotides: 3. The CDR3 loop spans 15 amino acids. The V gene's germline CDR1 is LGHDT and CDR2 YNNKEL (reference sequence). This clonotype was seen a handful of times. TCRdb passed the 5' RACE reads through MiXCR, listing each CDR3 protein once. The table lists approximately 1.8 million distinct CDR3 sequences, about 31% of them singletons. This rearrangement joins TRBV3-1 to TRBJ2-1; TRBD2 agrees at 8 bases. This sequence originates from a newborn girl in good health. Sequencing was performed on cord blood. This chain's CDR3 is CASSQSRGAYNEQFF. The DNA for the CDR3 is TGTGCCAGCAGCCAGTCGCGGGGGGCCTACAATGAGCAGTTCTTC.